This TCR beta chain was identified in a study of beta chain features in type 1 diabetes. Every bit of the isolated RNA underwent reverse transcription, so sequencing read expressed TCRB transcripts. Libraries were prepared by immunoSEQ multiplex PCR; TCRdb keeps only in-frame clonotypes and omits some of them. The sample lists hundreds of thousands of clones; about 14% were seen once. Central memory, naive, regulatory and stem cell-like memory CD4+ cells were sorted by CD45RO/CCR7/CD25/CD127/CD95/CD27. V was pared by 2 bases and J by 6 bases, with 5 bases of the junction left unmatched. Germline V gene sequence: CDR1 SGHVS, CDR2 FNYEAQ. The CDR3 has 15 residues.

The chain has TRBV7-6 and TRBJ2-1, with 9 bases matching TRBD2. The clonotype originates from a man under 40 in good health. The specimen sequenced was central memory CD4+ T cells from blood. The CDR3 protein is CASSLIAGGTNEQFF. The CDR3 nucleotides are TGTGCCAGCAGCTTAATCGCGGGGGGGACCAATGAGCAGTTCTTC.